The 13 T cell receptor beta chains given below trace back to one sample, sequenced in a study of shared clonotypes between healthy human individuals. Measured with immunoSEQ multiplex PCR; TCRdb has only the in-frame clones, and not every one. The sample includes some 240,000 clones, approximately 65% of them seen just once. Specimen: memory CD4+ T cells sorted from blood. Sample subset: CD45RA-negative fraction. The receptors come from a man younger than 40 in good health.

The chain is built from TRBV21-1 and TRBJ2-2; TRBD1 is taken as the D call from the table, unchecked against the DNA. TRBV21-1 is tagged as a pseudogene. The CDR3 sequence is 15 residues long. DNA of the CDR3: TGTGCCAGCAGCAAAGGCGTGAGGGGGCCCGGGGAGCTGTTTTTT. This encodes CASSKGVRGPGELFF.

The J gene is TRBJ2-1, the V gene TRBV7-8; D gene ambiguous. Germline lookup yields CDR1 SGHVS and CDR2 FQNEAQ. The CDR3 is 11 amino acids. V was pared by 3 bases and J by 8 bases, with 5 bases between. The CDR3 coding sequence is TGTGCCAGCAGCTTTTCCCATGAGCAGTTCTTC. Translating it yields CASSFSHEQFF.

V and J are TRBV5-1 and TRBJ2-2, with unresolved D. The length of the CDR3 is 16 residues. V shed 0 bases and J shed 6 bases, with 15 bases lying between them. The V gene's germline CDR1 is SGHRS and CDR2 YFSETQ. The CDR3 nucleotides are TGCGCCAGCAGCTTGGCAGCGTTCCCCCCGGCCGGGGAGCTGTTTTTT. Protein product: CASSLAAFPPAGELFF. Combining the CDR3 with reference TRBV5-1 and TRBJ2-2 gives the whole variable domain KAGVTQTPRYLIKTRGQQVTLSCSPISGHRSVSWYQQTPGQGLQFLFEYFSETQRNKGNFPGRFSGRQFSNSRSEMNVSTLELGDSALYLCASSLAAFPPAGELFFGEGSRLTVL.

The J gene is TRBJ1-1, the V gene TRBV18, with TRBD1 as a possible D gene (5 bases). The length of the CDR3 is 14 residues. V dropped 4 bases and J dropped 4 bases, with 13 bases sitting between them. CDR1 is KGHSH, CDR2 LQKENI, per germline. The CDR3 loop reads CASSRGGGGTEAFF. The CDR3 nucleotides read TGTGCCAGCTCACGTGGGGGGGGAGGCACTGAAGCTTTCTTT.

In DNA, the CDR3 is TGCGCCAGCAGCTTGGCCGGGACAGGGCGGCGCGGGGAGCTGTTTTTT. It codes for CASSLAGTGRRGELFF. This chain joins TRBV5-1 and TRBJ2-2, with TRBD1 identical over 9 bases. Germline V CDR1 and CDR2: SGHRS, YFSETQ. The trim removed 0 bases at V and 7 bases at J, leaving 7 bases unmatched. The CDR3 sequence is 16 residues long.

The chain employs TRBV30 and TRBJ2-2, with D uncertain. The CDR3 length is 12 residues. Germline assignment: CDR1 GTSNPN and CDR2 SVGIG (reference sequence). The V gene lost 1 base and the J gene lost 0 bases, with 0 bases spanning the gap. The CDR3 DNA sequence: TGTGCCTGGAGTGCGAACACCGGGGAGCTGTTTTTT. As protein: CAWSANTGELFF.

Written as DNA, the CDR3 is TGTGCCAGCAGAAGCTCGGGGGGCCGGGAGCTGTTTTTT. This codes for CASRSSGGRELFF. The chain recombines TRBV6-6 with TRBJ2-2, with D tentatively TRBD2 (7 bases). Germline CDR1 is MNHNY and CDR2 is SVGAGI (reference sequence). This CDR3 contains 13 residues. Trimming stripped 6 bases from V and 9 bases from J, with 14 bases between.

This chain joins TRBV6-5 and TRBJ2-7; D call uncertain. The germline V gene has CDR1 MNHEY and CDR2 SVGAGI. This CDR3 is built from 15 residues. V dropped 4 bases and J dropped 6 bases, with 19 bases sitting between them. The CDR3 protein is CASSLEYGPDSEQYF. The CDR3 DNA sequence: TGTGCCAGCAGTTTAGAGTATGGCCCCGACTCCGAGCAGTACTTC.

In its sample, this clone was seen once. The V gene is TRBV28, the J gene TRBJ2-1; no reliable D call. The CDR3 length is 13 residues. Germline CDR1 reads MDHEN; CDR2 reads SYDVKM. V was shortened by 1 base and J by 6 bases, with 7 bases between the two germline ends. The CDR3 region has the DNA TGTGCCAGCAGTTTATATGGGGTCAATGAGCAGTTCTTC. Translating gives CASSLYGVNEQFF.

The chain employs TRBV29-1 and TRBJ2-5; D is tentatively TRBD1 or TRBD2 (5 bases each). Germline CDR1 SQVTM, CDR2 ANQGSEA. V was cut by 5 bases and J by 5 bases, with 21 bases left in between. This CDR3 spans 15 amino acids. The CDR3 loop is CSVSIEGSWDETQYF. The CDR3 coding sequence is TGCAGCGTTAGTATCGAGGGAAGTTGGGACGAGACCCAGTACTTC.

V gene TRBV15 combines with J gene TRBJ1-2; 8 bases align to TRBD1. This CDR3 is 15 amino acids long. CDR1 and CDR2 (germline): LNHNV, YYDKDF (reference sequence). V lost 2 bases, J lost 3 bases, and 5 bases stayed unmatched. CDR3 sequence reads: CATSRSQDRDYGYTF. CDR3 nucleotides: TGTGCCACCAGCAGATCCCAGGACAGGGACTATGGCTACACCTTC. Using reference TRBV15 and TRBJ1-2 for the parts outside the CDR3, the full variable domain is DAMVIQNPRYQVTQFGKPVTLSCSQTLNHNVMYWYQQKSSQAPKLLFHYYDKDFNNEADTPDNFQSRRPNTSFCFLDIRSPGLGDTAMYLCATSRSQDRDYGYTFGSGTRLTVV.

This sequence joins TRBV11-3 and TRBJ2-2, with D unresolved. This CDR3 region has 14 residues. V dropped 4 bases and J dropped 5 bases, with 11 bases sitting between them. Germline CDR1 SGHNT, CDR2 YENEEA. The DNA for the CDR3 is TGTGCCAGCAGCTCGGCAATAACAACCGGGGAGCTGTTTTTT. This codes for CASSSAITTGELFF.

V gene TRBV6-1 combines with J gene TRBJ1-5; D gene uncertain. This CDR3 comprises 13 residues. Per germline, CDR1 MNHNS and CDR2 SASEGT. V was shortened by 8 bases and J by 2 bases, with 10 bases between the two germline ends. This CDR3 reads CASSPAGNQPQHF. The CDR3 DNA reads TGTGCCAGCTCCCCGGCAGGCAATCAGCCCCAGCATTTT.